A single sample gave rise to the 16 T cell receptor beta chains below, sequenced in a study of blood T cell repertoires in COVID-19. Profiling relied on immunoSEQ multiplex PCR, and the TCRdb table lists in-frame clones only, not all of them. The sample lists tens of thousands of clones, less than 85% occurring once. The sequenced material came from peripheral blood. All receptors come from a man between 65 and 85 years old with acute or convalescent COVID-19.

The chain has TRBV2 and TRBJ2-7; tentative D call: TRBD1 (5 bases). This CDR3 has 11 residues. CDR1 is SNHLY, CDR2 FYNNEI, per germline. With 5 bases removed from V and 6 bases from J, the gap between germline ends came to 8 bases. CDR3: CASSPGSEQYV. The CDR3 region has the DNA TGTGCCAGCAGTCCAGGGTCCGAGCAGTACGTC.

The chain uses TRBV2 and TRBJ1-6, with TRBD1 identical over 10 bases. Per the germline V gene, CDR1 is SNHLY and CDR2 is FYNNEI. V lost 8 bases and J lost 3; bases outside the gene matches: 4. The CDR3 contains 15 residues. CDR3 coding DNA: TGTGCCAGCGCCTGGACAGGGGGCTATAATTCACCCCTCCACTTT. This sequence encodes CASAWTGGYNSPLHF.

The chain is built from TRBV6-1 and TRBJ1-5; 7 bases agree with TRBD1. There are 16 residues in the CDR3. Trimming cost V 4 bases and J 1 base; bases outside gene matches: 7. Germline loops: CDR1 MNHNS, CDR2 SASEGT. In DNA form, the CDR3 reads TGTGCCAGCAGTGGGGACAGCCCCTCAAGCAATCAGCCCCAGCATTTT. Protein product: CASSGDSPSSNQPQHF.

This clone appeared a few times. The genes are TRBV24-1 and TRBJ2-3; D perhaps matches TRBD1 (7 bases). Germline V gene data show CDR1 as KGHDR and CDR2 as SFDVKD. V dropped 1 base and J dropped 2 bases, with 15 bases sitting between them. This CDR3 region has 17 residues. CDR3 in amino acids: CATSDLGGTVNTDTQYF. The CDR3 nucleotides read TGTGCCACCAGTGATTTAGGCGGGACAGTCAACACAGATACGCAGTATTTT.

The chain joins TRBV28 to TRBJ1-3; D is unresolved. CDR1 is MDHEN and CDR2 is SYDVKM in the germline V gene. The ends were cut back, 2 bases at V and 0 bases at J, with 8 bases in the middle. The CDR3 consists of 15 residues. This CDR3 reads CASSLRGNSGNTIYF. CDR3 nucleotides: TGTGCCAGCAGTTTACGAGGCAACTCTGGAAACACCATATATTTT.

The V gene is TRBV5-1, the J gene TRBJ1-1; maybe TRBD1 (5 bases). V lost 0 bases to trimming and J lost 3 bases, with 9 bases between them. Germline-derived CDR1 and CDR2 are SGHRS and YFSETQ. The CDR3 length is 14 residues. The CDR3 nucleotides are TGCGCCAGCAGCTTGGGACCGGGGGACACTGAAGCTTTCTTT. It encodes CASSLGPGDTEAFF.

The V gene is TRBV5-1, the J gene TRBJ2-3; a possible D gene is TRBD2 (6 bases). Trimming pared 0 bases from V and 0 bases from J, leaving 8 bases between. Per the germline V gene, CDR1 is SGHRS and CDR2 is YFSETQ. The CDR3 contains 15 residues. The CDR3 region has the DNA TGCGCCAGCAGCTTGGCCGGGACTAGCACAGATACGCAGTATTTT. Translating it yields CASSLAGTSTDTQYF.

This clone was picked up a small number of times. The chain combines TRBV12-3 or TRBV12-4 with TRBJ1-2; no firm D call. The germline V and J ends were trimmed by 7 bases and 7 bases, with 16 bases remaining between them. The CDR3 consists of 13 residues. CDR3 in amino acids: CASTHRRVGGYTF. The CDR3 nucleotides read TGTGCCAGCACCCACCGCCGGGTAGGTGGCTACACCTTC.

The chain couples TRBV5-1 to TRBJ1-6; weak D call: TRBD1 (6 bases). This CDR3 spans 15 amino acids. Trimming removed 5 bases from V and 7 bases from J, with 16 bases in between. Germline CDR1 and CDR2: SGHRS and YFSETQ. CDR3 residues: CASRSATGGNSPLHF. The CDR3, as DNA: TGCGCCAGCAGGTCCGCGACAGGAGGCAATTCACCCCTCCACTTT. Complete variable domain (other parts from reference TRBV5-1 and TRBJ1-6): KAGVTQTPRYLIKTRGQQVTLSCSPISGHRSVSWYQQTPGQGLQFLFEYFSETQRNKGNFPGRFSGRQFSNSRSEMNVSTLELGDSALYLCASRSATGGNSPLHFGNGTRLTVT.

CDR3 sequence: CASSILPGTGKDYGYTF. The CDR3 nucleotides are TGTGCCAGTAGTATCCTCCCAGGGACAGGCAAAGACTATGGCTACACCTTC. This sequence joins TRBV19 and TRBJ1-2; 8 bases map to TRBD1. Trimming removed 3 bases from V and 3 bases from J; junction bases left unmatched: 12. This CDR3 contains 17 residues. The germline V gene encodes CDR1 LNHDA and CDR2 SQIVND (reference sequence).

This clone has just a few counts. The V and J genes are TRBV6-5 and TRBJ1-2; 11 bases fit TRBD1. From germline, CDR1 is MNHEY and CDR2 SVGAGI. J lost 8 bases, V lost 5 bases, and 7 bases had no gene match. The CDR3 contains 14 residues. Written as DNA, the CDR3 is TGTGCCAGCAGTCCGGGACAGGGGGAGAGCGGCTACACCTTC. Protein product: CASSPGQGESGYTF.

J is TRBJ2-6 and V is TRBV18; D remains ambiguous. This CDR3 contains 14 residues. CDR1 KGHSH and CDR2 LQKENI come from the germline V gene. Deletions cut 4 bases from V and 0 bases from J, with 4 bases between. As DNA, the CDR3 is TGTGCCAGCTCACTATCCTCTGGGGCCAACGTCCTGACTTTC. This gives the protein CASSLSSGANVLTF.

The rearrangement joins TRBV14 to TRBJ2-3, with 9 bases aligning to TRBD1. CDR1 and CDR2 (germline): SGHDN, FVKESK. Trimming took 4 bases from V and 4 from J; bases not matched to a gene: 9. The CDR3 has 16 amino acids. The CDR3 loop reads CASSRWTGEIADTQYF. As DNA, the CDR3 is TGTGCCAGCAGCCGATGGACAGGGGAGATCGCAGATACGCAGTATTTT.

This sequence joins TRBV28 and TRBJ1-1; possibly TRBD1 for D (6 bases). Between the trimmed V and J ends, which lost 3 bases and 2 bases, there was a span of 13 bases. Germline V CDR1 and CDR2: MDHEN, SYDVKM. The CDR3 contains 15 residues. The CDR3 loop reads CASSFQGRGNTEAFF. For the CDR3, the DNA is TGTGCCAGCAGTTTTCAGGGGCGCGGAAACACTGAAGCTTTCTTT.

The CDR3 nucleotides are TGTGCCTGGAGTGGGCTGGGCAGGGGGTTGGAGACCCAGTACTTC. Residues: CAWSGLGRGLETQYF. The chain combines TRBV30 with TRBJ2-5, with 7 bases identical to TRBD1. This CDR3 has 15 amino acids. From germline, CDR1 is GTSNPN and CDR2 SVGIG (reference sequence). The junction had 10 bases not matched to a gene; V was cut back by 1 base and J by 5 bases.

This clone was detected a few times. This chain uses TRBV6-5 with TRBJ2-3, with a possible D match to TRBD2 (6 bases). The CDR3 has 15 amino acids. V was trimmed by 5 bases and J by 3 bases, leaving 15 bases between them. The V gene's germline CDR1 is MNHEY and CDR2 SVGAGI. This chain's CDR3 is CASSPGGIRTDTQYF. The DNA of the CDR3 is TGTGCCAGCAGTCCCGGAGGGATTAGGACAGATACGCAGTATTTT.